This T cell receptor (beta chain) was found in a study of CD8 T cells in ankylosing spondylitis. TCRdb called the 5' RACE reads again in MiXCR, with one record for every CDR3 protein. The data show 700,000 to 1,000,000 distinct CDR3 sequences, with 12% seen just once and just over 0.5% held by the top ten. Comment on this clonotype: Its antigen remains unknown.

Study-wide findings and caveats: Typical of ankylosing spondylitis blood, it appeared, was a TCR beta motif of fewer than 10 highly homologous variants. CD8+ by phenotype, disease-linked clones were relatively rare in peripheral blood. Significant enrichment of disease-linked clones was reportedly seen in matched ankylosing spondylitis synovial fluid.

V shed 5 bases and J shed 4 bases, with 21 bases lying between them. CDR1 is MNHEY, CDR2 SMNVEV, per germline (reference sequence). CDR3 length equals 17 residues. The specimen was blood, either unsorted or a sorted T cell fraction (not recorded which). This TCR derives from a male donor with ankylosing spondylitis. V gene TRBV27 combines with J gene TRBJ2-1, with D perhaps given as TRBD1 or TRBD2 (5 bases each). The CDR3 coding sequence is TGTGCCAGCAGTCCCACAGGATGGGAGAGGGAATACAATGAGCAGTTCTTC. As protein: CASSPTGWEREYNEQFF.